The 10 T cell receptor beta chains listed next were all sequenced from one sample in a study of OX40 agonist ivuxolimab in advanced cancers. The library was prepared using the immunoSEQ multiplex PCR assay. TCRdb retrieved this table from immuneACCESS and kept in-frame rearrangements only. Not all clones are present; in checked studies, unresolved V genes account for under half, and no reason is known for the remainder. This sample holds some 10,000 clones; 76% were observed only once. The leading ten clones occupy 22% of the sample. Sample: CD4+ or CD8+ T cells sorted from blood, taken in a trial of the OX40 agonist ivuxolimab. Source of these receptors: an adult with an advanced solid tumor such as melanoma, head and neck, liver or kidney cancer.

The chain links TRBV14 to TRBJ2-4; D unclear. Germline values: CDR1 SGHDN, CDR2 FVKESK. The CDR3 spans 12 residues. V lost 1 base to trimming and J lost 9 bases, with 7 bases between them. CDR3 nucleotides: TGTGCCAGCAGCCAAGTGGCCCTCATTCAGTACTTC. Translated, it gives CASSQVALIQYF. Using reference TRBV14 and TRBJ2-4 for the parts outside the CDR3, the full variable domain is EAGVTQFPSHSVIEKGQTVTLRCDPISGHDNLYWYRRVMGKEIKFLLHFVKESKQDESGMPNNRFLAERTGGTYSTLKVQPAELEDSGVYFCASSQVALIQYFGAGTRLSVL.

The V gene is TRBV4-3, the J gene TRBJ2-3; the D is unclear. The CDR3 contains 13 residues. V lost 0 bases, J lost 0 bases, and 1 base lay in between. Germline lookup yields CDR1 LGHNA and CDR2 YSLEER. The chain's CDR3 is CASSQDSTDTQYF. The CDR3 bases are TGCGCCAGCAGCCAAGACAGCACAGATACGCAGTATTTT.

A few counts support this clone. The gene calls are TRBV12-5 and TRBJ2-7, with D possibly being TRBD1 or TRBD2 (5 bases each). The germline V and J ends were trimmed by 4 bases and 7 bases, with 23 bases remaining between them. This CDR3 is built from 16 residues. Per the germline V gene, CDR1 is LGHNT and CDR2 is FRNRAP. Here the CDR3 DNA reads TGTGCTAGTGGTTCTCTTCCGGGACCGCCAGAGGAAGAGCAGTACTTC. It encodes CASGSLPGPPEEEQYF.

The chain uses TRBV7-2 and TRBJ2-5, with D tentatively TRBD1 (5 bases). Germline-derived CDR1 and CDR2 are SGHTA and FQGNSA. This CDR3 has 13 amino acids. With 2 bases removed from V and 5 bases from J, the gap between germline ends came to 9 bases. DNA for the CDR3: TGTGCCAGCAGCTTACAGGGCAGGGAGACCCAGTACTTC. It specifies CASSLQGRETQYF.

This rearrangement joins TRBV7-2 to TRBJ2-5; D possibly matches TRBD1 or TRBD2 (6 bases each). Trimming left V 3 bases short and J 4 bases short, with 18 bases between. The CDR3 runs 16 residues. Germline V gene data show CDR1 as SGHTA and CDR2 as FQGNSA. CDR3 residues: CASSLGARRDGETQYF. CDR3 coding DNA: TGTGCCAGCAGCTTGGGGGCCCGGAGGGATGGAGAGACCCAGTACTTC.

V gene TRBV9 combines with J gene TRBJ2-7; D gene unclear. V shed 0 bases and J shed 3 bases, with 13 bases lying between them. Per the germline V gene, CDR1 is SGDLS and CDR2 is YYNGEE. The CDR3 length is 15 residues. This CDR3 is CASSVGDDNHYEQYF. CDR3 nucleotides: TGTGCCAGCAGCGTAGGTGACGATAATCACTACGAGCAGTACTTC.

The J gene is TRBJ1-3, the V gene TRBV5-1; unclear D gene. Germline values: CDR1 SGHRS, CDR2 YFSETQ. Between the trimmed V and J ends, which lost 0 bases and 1 base, there was a span of 11 bases. CDR3 length equals 16 residues. The CDR3 region has the DNA TGCGCCAGCAGCTTGGTTGGCGCCGGATCTGGAAACACCATATATTTT. Protein sequence: CASSLVGAGSGNTIYF.

The chain uses TRBV14 and TRBJ2-1; D might be TRBD2 (6 bases). V was trimmed by 3 bases and J by 1 base, leaving 10 bases between them. The length of the CDR3 is 15 residues. Germline loops: CDR1 SGHDN, CDR2 FVKESK. The chain's CDR3 is CASSHVGGSYNEQFF. The CDR3 nucleotides are TGTGCCAGCAGCCATGTCGGGGGTTCCTACAATGAGCAGTTCTTC.

V and J are TRBV5-6 and TRBJ2-5, with a weak D call TRBD1 (6 bases). Germline V gives CDR1 SGHDT, CDR2 YYEEEE. The CDR3 extends over 16 amino acids. Trimming pared 1 base from V and 1 base from J, leaving 14 bases between. The CDR3 here is CASSLLLRGSQETQYF. The CDR3 region has the DNA TGTGCCAGCAGCTTGCTTTTGAGGGGGTCCCAAGAGACCCAGTACTTC. The variable domain in full, with the rest retrieved from reference TRBV5-6 and TRBJ2-5, is DAGVTQSPTHLIKTRGQQVTLRCSPKSGHDTVSWYQQALGQGPQFIFQYYEEEERQRGNFPDRFSGHQFPNYSSELNVNALLLGDSALYLCASSLLLRGSQETQYFGPGTRLLVL.

This clone has just one count. The chain carries TRBV5-1 and TRBJ2-7; TRBD1 aligns across 8 bases. The CDR3 is 16 residues long. The germline V gene has CDR1 SGHRS and CDR2 YFSETQ. With V trimmed by 0 bases and J by 5 bases, 10 bases remained unmatched. The CDR3 nucleotides are TGCGCCAGCAGCTTGGGACAGGGGTTAGTAATCGACGAGCAGTACTTC. Its translation is CASSLGQGLVIDEQYF.